The sequence of this T cell receptor beta chain was determined in a study of cytomegalovirus exposure and HLA in healthy donors. About the research overall: The same platform was used for the 120 or so validation repertoires as for the 650 to 700 first-cohort repertoires, as reported in a later analysis.

An approximately 130-subject validation cohort, separate from the roughly 670-subject first cohort, supplied the donors. The CDR3 sequence is 16 residues long. V was trimmed by 1 base and J by 5 bases, leaving 15 bases between them. Germline CDR1 and CDR2: SGHNT and YYREEE (reference sequence). Assay: immunoSEQ multiplex PCR; the TCRdb copy retains only in-frame clones and omits some. The table includes approximately 300,000 clones, 75% to 90% detected once. Sequencing used PBMCs. The source of this sequence is a woman aged 18-29 years in good health and CMV-seronegative. The rearrangement links TRBV5-4 to TRBJ2-2; D perhaps matches TRBD2 (6 bases). CDR3 loop: CASSLPGSPVTGELFF. The CDR3 DNA is TGTGCCAGCAGCTTGCCCGGGAGCCCAGTGACCGGGGAGCTGTTTTTT.